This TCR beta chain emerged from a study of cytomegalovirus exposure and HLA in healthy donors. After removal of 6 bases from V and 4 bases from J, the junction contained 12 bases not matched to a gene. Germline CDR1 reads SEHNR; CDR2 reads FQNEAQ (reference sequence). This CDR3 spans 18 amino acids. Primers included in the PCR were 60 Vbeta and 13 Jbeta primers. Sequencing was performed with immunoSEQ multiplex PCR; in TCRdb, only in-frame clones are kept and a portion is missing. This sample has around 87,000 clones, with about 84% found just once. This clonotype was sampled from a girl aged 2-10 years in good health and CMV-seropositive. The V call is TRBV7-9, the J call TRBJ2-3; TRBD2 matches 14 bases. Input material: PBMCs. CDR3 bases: TGTGCCAGCAGACACAGACTAGCGGGAGGGCCGGGCGCAGATACGCAGTATTTT. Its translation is CASRHRLAGGPGADTQYF. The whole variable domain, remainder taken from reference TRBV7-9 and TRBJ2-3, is DTGVSQNPRHKITKRGQNVTFRCDPISEHNRLYWYRQTLGQGPEFLTYFQNEAQLEKSRLLSDRFSAERPKGSFSTLEIQRTEQGDSAMYLCASRHRLAGGPGADTQYFGPGTRLTVL.